This T cell receptor (beta chain) is from a study of tumor and adjacent non-tumor tissue in lung cancer (dated by TCRdb to between 2017 and 2018). Context from the whole study: Of the cohort, about 11 patients had adenocarcinoma, 2 had squamous cell carcinoma and 1 had small cell lung cancer. Using bulk TCRbeta repertoires from 15 lung cancer patients, the study set lung tumor tissue side by side with matched distant non-tumor lung tissue. Sequencing generated a total of 125,075,908 productive TCRbeta reads, averaging around 4.2 million reads per sample. The 15 or so patients were aged roughly 30 to 85 years, included around 10 men and 5 women, and had TNM stage I to III disease. A few dozen paired specimens, one tumor and one normal lung sample per patient, were profiled by TCRbeta CDR3 sequencing. Results and caveats for the whole study, not just this receptor: The top 100 clones made up a significantly larger cumulative share of the repertoire in normal lung than in tumor tissue. Only roughly 14 patients were in the cohort, and the authors stated that larger samples and more detailed clinical data are needed. The sequencing platform is not named in the methods, and unique molecular identifiers are not mentioned. Because peripheral blood was not sequenced, the blood TCRbeta repertoires of the lung cancer patients in the study went unexamined. Tumor tissue showed significantly greater TCR diversity (inverse Simpson) than normal lung tissue (around 450 vs 150, P = 0.0075, Mann-Whitney U test). TCR diversity was significantly higher in younger patients, and greater tumor TCR diversity was associated with shorter overall survival and shorter disease-free survival.

Bulk unsorted tissue served as the source for RNA extraction, and RNA quality was assessed using a NanoDrop ND-1000 and an Agilent 2100. Distant non-tumor tissue taken more than 3 cm from the tumor edge was used as the normal lung sample. The donors were newly diagnosed lung cancer patients admitted for thoracic surgery in China from August to November 2014 who had not received prior chemotherapy. Anyone who had undergone radiotherapy or chemotherapy before, or who had another cancer at the same time, was left out of the study. Pieces of surgical tissue measuring about 1-2.1 cm3 were kept in RNAlater solution and held at -80 degrees C until needed. CDR1 and CDR2 are drawn from the germline V gene: SQVTM, ANQGSEA. V gives up 5 bases and J gives up 3 bases, and the segment between their germline ends measures 14 bases. There are 13 amino acids in the CDR3, from cysteine to phenylalanine inclusive. Just CDR3 DNA is preserved here, 39 bases in frame from base 1.

This clonotype was counted many times. Which antigen it targets is not known. The sample holds no much larger clone one base away, and base qualities are not on file. Libraries were made using multiplex PCR. Sequencing took place on an Illumina HiSeq 2500. TCRbeta libraries were constructed through three rounds of nested PCR with primers (Table S4) according to protocols adapted from ARM-PCR. Before sequencing, PCR products of 200-500 bp were cut from the gel and purified using the QIAquick gel extraction kit. For the original study's pipeline: Reads were cleaned with Trimmomatic, merged with FLASH into complete CDR3 sequences, and assigned to V(D)J germline segments with MiTCR. Clonal diversity was computed as the inverse Simpson's index with VDJtools. In-frame sequences without a premature stop codon were defined as productive reads. TCRdb itself trimmed the public reads at Q25 with fastp, ran MiXCR and retained productive beta chains. Duplicate CDR3 protein sequences are folded into a single record with the most common DNA and genes. Here the V and J calls rest on TCRdb's processing, not on the authors' analysis. The sample table contains 90,000 to 120,000 distinct CDR3 sequences; only one count was recorded for approximately 65% of them. The ten largest make up around 20% of the sample.

The chain couples TRBV29-1 to TRBJ2-7, with the D gene not clear enough to name. The clonotype was recovered from a man between 25 and 39 years old with non-small cell lung cancer. Sequenced sample: distant non-tumor lung tissue. The bases read TGCAGCGTTTATGGCTCCCTAAACTACGAGCAGTACTTC. It specifies CSVYGSLNYEQYF.